The 3 T cell receptor beta chains presented below share a single source sample, sequenced in a study of T cells in narcolepsy. TCRdb keeps only in-frame clones here, not all; method: immunoSEQ multiplex PCR. The sample holds over 25,000 clones, 70% to 80% seen once. Sequencing was performed on memory (CD45RA-) CD4+ T cells from blood. The source of these receptors is a human donor in good health.

This sequence joins TRBV30 and TRBJ1-1; D not certain. The CDR3 length is 14 residues. The V gene's germline CDR1 is GTSNPN and CDR2 SVGIG (reference sequence). V was trimmed by 0 bases and J by 8 bases, leaving 16 bases between them. The CDR3 coding sequence is TGTGCCTGGAGTGTGGGGAGAATGGCCTCAGAAGCTTTCTTT. It translates to CAWSVGRMASEAFF.

The rearrangement links TRBV19 to TRBJ2-3, with 7 bases lining up with TRBD2. Germline V lookup: CDR1 LNHDA, CDR2 SQIVND (reference sequence). The J segment lost 0 bases and the V segment lost 3 bases, leaving 9 bases of the junction unmatched. The CDR3 has 17 residues. The CDR3 DNA follows: TGTGCCAGTAGTATGGGACTACCCGGGACTAGCACAGATACGCAGTATTTT. The encoded protein is CASSMGLPGTSTDTQYF.

The DNA for the CDR3 is TGTGCCAGCAGCTTACAAGGGAATACCTACGAGCAGTACTTC. Translating gives CASSLQGNTYEQYF. This chain links TRBV7-2 with TRBJ2-7, with unresolved D. Germline V gene sequence: CDR1 SGHTA, CDR2 FQGNSA. The CDR3 covers 14 residues. The V and J ends lost 2 bases and 2 bases respectively, with 10 bases between them.